Below, 21 T cell receptor beta chains from the same sample are listed, as sequenced in a study of CD8 T cells in ankylosing spondylitis. These receptors are not linked to any known antigen. Study-level results: Characteristic, it appeared, of ankylosing spondylitis blood was a TCR beta motif of several highly homologous variants.

One entry per CDR3 protein, called by TCRdb with MiXCR from the 5' RACE reads. Altogether about 390,000 distinct CDR3 sequences are present, 20% to 25% being singletons, with the ten largest covering roughly a sixth. The material sequenced was blood, either unsorted or a sorted T cell fraction (not recorded which). All receptors come from a male donor with ankylosing spondylitis.

In this sample, this clonotype turned up a few times. The chain uses TRBV29-1 and TRBJ2-4; D might be TRBD1 or TRBD2, each matching 7 bases. CDR1 is SQVTM, CDR2 ANQGSEA, per germline. There are 12 residues in the CDR3. V dropped 4 bases and J dropped 7 bases, with 11 bases sitting between them. CDR3 protein: CSVGQGGNIQYF. The CDR3 nucleotides read TGCAGCGTTGGACAGGGAGGGAACATTCAGTACTTC.

Only a few counts were recorded for this clonotype. The V gene is TRBV29-1, the J gene TRBJ2-1, with D possibly TRBD2 on 6 matching bases. The CDR3 loop spans 13 amino acids. CDR1 is SQVTM, CDR2 ANQGSEA, per germline. V shed 1 base and J shed 7 bases, with 11 bases lying between them. The CDR3 here is CSVEGGGANEQFF. CDR3 coding DNA: TGCAGCGTTGAAGGTGGAGGGGCGAATGAGCAGTTCTTC.

The CDR3 region is CASSLFPGQANYGYTF. The CDR3 DNA is TGTGCCAGCAGCTTGTTCCCGGGACAGGCTAACTATGGCTACACCTTC. The chain carries TRBV5-6 and TRBJ1-2; 8 positions match TRBD1. V lost 1 base and J lost 0; bases outside the gene matches: 5. The CDR3 loop spans 16 amino acids. The germline CDR1 and CDR2 sequences are SGHDT and YYEEEE.

There are a few counts of this clonotype. The J gene is TRBJ1-1, the V gene TRBV11-3; unclear D gene. In germline, CDR1 is SGHNT, CDR2 YENEEA. This CDR3 spans 14 amino acids. Trimming pared 5 bases from V and 4 bases from J, leaving 14 bases between. The CDR3 loop reads CASSTDPGATEAFF. The CDR3 DNA follows: TGTGCCAGCAGCACCGACCCGGGAGCCACTGAAGCTTTCTTT.

This chain connects TRBV20-1 to TRBJ2-1; D possibly uses TRBD1 or TRBD2 (5 bases each). Deletions cut 0 bases from V and 6 bases from J, with 18 bases between. The length of the CDR3 is 16 residues. Germline-derived CDR1 and CDR2 are DFQATT and SNEGSKA (reference sequence). In DNA, the CDR3 is TGCAGTGCTAGAGACCCCACCGGGGCCGGAGGCAATGAGCAGTTCTTC. Its protein product is CSARDPTGAGGNEQFF.

V usage is TRBV7-2 and J usage is TRBJ2-3; 7 positions match TRBD2. V shed 0 bases, J shed 1 base, and the junction held 13 bases outside the gene matches. Germline V gives CDR1 SGHTA, CDR2 FQGNSA. This CDR3 has 19 amino acids. This CDR3 reads CASSLAGLAARRRTDTQYF. The CDR3 DNA is TGTGCCAGCAGCTTAGCTGGGCTAGCGGCTCGTCGTCGCACAGATACGCAGTATTTT.

The chain recombines TRBV12-3 or TRBV12-4 with TRBJ1-5; the D gene is possibly TRBD1 (5 bases). The CDR3 spans 12 residues. V dropped 3 bases and J dropped 10 bases, with 10 bases sitting between them. The DNA for the CDR3 is TGTGCCAGCAGTTTTCGGGGGGTTCCCCAGCATTTT. Protein sequence: CASSFRGVPQHF.

V usage is TRBV3-1 and J usage is TRBJ2-2; D is possibly TRBD2 (6 bases). Per the germline V gene, CDR1 is LGHDT and CDR2 is YNNKEL (reference sequence). The CDR3 length is 16 residues. Trimming removed 0 bases at V and 4 bases at J, with 12 bases between. The CDR3 region is CASSQETGAGTGELFF. The CDR3 DNA sequence: TGTGCCAGCAGCCAAGAGACGGGAGCGGGCACCGGGGAGCTGTTTTTT.

The chain employs TRBV5-1 and TRBJ1-4, with D perhaps matching TRBD1 (5 bases). CDR1 is SGHRS and CDR2 is YFSETQ in the germline V gene. V lost 0 bases and J lost 4, with 13 bases in between. This CDR3 is 16 amino acids long. The DNA for the CDR3 is TGCGCCAGCAGCTTGGCACCCCAGGGTGATAATGAAAAACTGTTTTTT. This sequence encodes CASSLAPQGDNEKLFF.

The chain links TRBV7-2 to TRBJ2-1; no clear D gene. The CDR3 loop spans 13 amino acids. The ends were cut back, 5 bases at V and 1 base at J, with 6 bases in the middle. CDR1 is SGHTA and CDR2 is FQGNSA in the germline V gene. In nucleotides, the CDR3 is TGTGCCAGCAGCCCCAAGTCCTACAATGAGCAGTTCTTC. Translation gives CASSPKSYNEQFF. The full variable domain, rest sourced from reference TRBV7-2 and TRBJ2-1, is GAGVSQSPSNKVTEKGKDVELRCDPISGHTALYWYRQSLGQGLEFLIYFQGNSAPDKSGLPSDRFSAERTGGSVSTLTIQRTQQEDSAVYLCASSPKSYNEQFFGPGTRLTVL.

This clonotype showed up just a few times. The chain combines TRBV3-1 with TRBJ2-7; D not resolved. The CDR3 has 15 amino acids. CDR1 LGHDT and CDR2 YNNKEL come from the germline V gene (reference sequence). Trimming left V 0 bases short and J 1 base short, with 10 bases between. CDR3 in DNA: TGTGCCAGCAGCCAAGATTTCGAGACATCCTACGAGCAGTACTTC. This encodes CASSQDFETSYEQYF.

This clonotype was found once. The rearrangement uses TRBV11-2 and TRBJ2-5; 15 nucleotides align to TRBD2. J was trimmed by 5 bases and V by 5 bases; bases with no gene match: 6. The CDR3 is made up of 16 amino acids. Looked up from germline, CDR1 is SGHAT and CDR2 is FQNNGV. CDR3 in DNA: TGTGCCAGCAGCCTCGGGACTAGCGGGAGGCCGGAGACCCAGTACTTC. Its translation: CASSLGTSGRPETQYF.

This clonotype showed up just a few times. V is TRBV12-3 or TRBV12-4 and J is TRBJ2-1; 14 bases are shared with TRBD2. V was pared by 7 bases and J by 9 bases, with 8 bases of the junction left unmatched. The CDR3 extends over 15 amino acids. CDR3 coding DNA: TGTGCCAGCAAGTCGGGACTAGCGGGAGTAAGTGAGCAGTTCTTC. It encodes CASKSGLAGVSEQFF.

V gene TRBV20-1 combines with J gene TRBJ2-3; weak D call: TRBD2 (5 bases). Trimming shortened V by 0 bases and J by 10 bases, and 23 bases separated the two germline ends. The CDR3 consists of 16 residues. Germline CDR1 DFQATT, CDR2 SNEGSKA (reference sequence). The CDR3 spells CSARDTASTEGNPQYF. As DNA, the CDR3 is TGCAGTGCTAGAGATACCGCTAGCACTGAGGGAAATCCGCAGTATTTT.

V and J are TRBV7-2 and TRBJ1-5, with a weak D call TRBD1 (6 bases). The V end lost 5 bases, the J end lost 7 bases, and 21 bases lay between the germline ends. The CDR3 is made up of 16 amino acids. Per germline, CDR1 SGHTA and CDR2 FQGNSA. The CDR3: CASSARGVSGVQPQHF. CDR3 in DNA: TGTGCCAGCAGCGCAAGGGGGGTTTCAGGGGTGCAGCCCCAGCATTTT.

J is TRBJ1-1 and V is TRBV5-1; D is unresolved. CDR1 is SGHRS and CDR2 is YFSETQ in the germline V gene. The CDR3 consists of 13 residues. V lost 4 bases and J lost 1, with 8 bases in between. CDR3 region: CASSGTKNTEAFF. The CDR3 DNA is TGCGCCAGCAGCGGAACAAAGAACACTGAAGCTTTCTTT.

V gene TRBV10-3 combines with J gene TRBJ1-2; no definite D call. CDR1 ENHRY and CDR2 SYGVKD come from the germline V gene. The CDR3 runs 17 residues. V was clipped by 3 bases and J by 1 base, with 18 bases between them. CDR3 loop: CAISDTGIFSNNYGYTF. In DNA form, the CDR3 reads TGTGCCATCAGTGATACCGGGATATTTTCAAATAACTATGGCTACACCTTC.

About this clonotype: At one boundary the junction diverges from the germline segment, which might be a read error. V gene TRBV28 combines with J gene TRBJ1-4; perhaps TRBD1 as D (5 bases). This CDR3 region has 17 residues. Per the germline V gene, CDR1 is MDHEN and CDR2 is SYDVKM. In nucleotides, the CDR3 is TGTGCCAGGAGTTTACGAAGGGGAGCTCCAACTAATGAAAAACTGTTTTTT. Amino acid sequence: CARSLRRGAPTNEKLFF. Filled out from reference TRBV28 and TRBJ1-4, the complete variable domain reads DVKVTQSSRYLVKRTGEKVFLECVQDMDHENMFWYRQDPGLGLRLIYFSYDVKMKEKGDIPEGYSVSREKKERFSLILESASTNQTSMYLCARSLRRGAPTNEKLFFGSGTQLSVL.

This clonotype was picked up a small number of times. V and J are TRBV25-1 and TRBJ1-6, with D perhaps matching TRBD1 (5 bases). CDR1 MGHDK and CDR2 SYGVNS come from the germline V gene. The CDR3 sequence is 13 residues long. The V end lost 1 base, the J end lost 13 bases, and 11 bases lay between the germline ends. CDR3 coding DNA: TGTGCCAGCAGTGAATCCAGGGAAGTGCCCCTCCACTTT. Amino acids: CASSESREVPLHF.

This clonotype has a single count. V and J are TRBV4-1 and TRBJ2-1, with 11 bases matching TRBD2. CDR1 and CDR2 from the germline V gene are MGHRA and YSYEKL. The length of the CDR3 is 15 residues. The V segment lost 4 bases and the J segment 7 bases; nucleotides outside the gene matches: 6. Here the CDR3 DNA reads TGCGCCAGCAGCCCCCGACTAGCGGGGAAGAATGAGCAGTTCTTC. It translates to CASSPRLAGKNEQFF.

The chain joins TRBV20-1 to TRBJ2-3; D not resolved. Germline CDR1 is DFQATT and CDR2 is SNEGSKA (reference sequence). V lost 8 bases, J lost 0 bases, and 15 bases lay in between. The CDR3 length is 14 residues. CDR3 nucleotide sequence: TGCAGTCCTAATAGAGGATTTAGCACAGATACGCAGTATTTT. Translation: CSPNRGFSTDTQYF.